This T cell receptor beta chain emerged from a study of radiation and T cells in renal cell carcinoma (dated by TCRdb to about 2020). About the full investigation: Samples came from a clinical trial, in which primary renal cell carcinomas received 15 Gy stereotactic body radiation therapy followed by nephrectomy 4 weeks later. In total, 50 or so samples underwent TCR beta sequencing: roughly 25 tumors plus 27 peripheral blood samples. A total of 4 million to 5 million unique CDR3 nucleotide sequences, encoding 2.5 million to 3 million unique CDR3 amino acid sequences, were found across all 50 or so samples.

From cysteine to phenylalanine, the CDR3 is 12 amino acids long. The kept DNA is CDR3 alone, 36 bases in frame from the first base. V is pared back by 5 bases and J by 4 bases, with 8 bases lying between the germline termini. Reading the germline V gene gives CDR1 SGHNT and CDR2 YENEEA. The immunoSEQ kit was used, according to the manufacturer's recommendations, to generate TCR beta libraries from genomic DNA. To prepare the libraries, a first multiplex PCR with proprietary primers was run, followed by a second PCR that added unique barcodes, and a bead cleanup was done after each round. Each sample batch included a kit-provided positive control reaction and a negative control reaction. The final libraries underwent checking on an Agilent 4200 TapeStation D1000 ScreenTape, volumetric pooling, and quantification by qPCR. Sequencing was performed on an Illumina NextSeq500 using a MidOutput 150-cycle cartridge, with 156 Read1 cycles, 15 Index1 cycles, and the kit custom primers. The pooled library was loaded at 0.95 to 1 pM with approximately 20% PhiX control spiked in. The study's own analysis went as follows. Vendor-processed data were analyzed in R, and a clonotype was defined as all T cells sharing the same CDR3 nucleotide sequence. In the clone abundance analyses, frequencies in each sample were normalized to that sample's 10,000 most abundant clones. Public T cell clones, which averaged fewer than five per sample, were excluded before analysis. Tumor-enriched and baseline blood-enriched clonotypes were defined by at least a 32-fold difference in abundance between compartments. A beta-binomial differential abundance model was applied to find clonotypes that expanded or contracted between blood time points. Tumor-blood repertoire similarity was measured with the Baroni-Urbani and Buser coefficient, and groups were compared using two-tailed Wilcoxon tests in R. What TCRdb holds here is the immuneACCESS table cut down to in-frame rearrangements. Part of the clones is not present; checked against another copy, under half of the missing clones reflect an unresolved V gene, and the others are unexplained. That table supplies the V and J calls and clone size; D and trimming were determined from the DNA. Present in this sample are more than 75,000 clones, approximately 86% of which were seen just once. Approximately 22% of the sample rests with the top ten.

Note on this clone: It has no known antigen specificity. Within one base of it there is no much larger clone, and no base qualities were kept.

The time point label, read with the paper, signifies: blood 2 weeks post-SBRT. The sample's treatment or condition, from its label and the paper: 15 Gy SBRT to primary tumor, nephrectomy 4 weeks later. To follow tumor-enriched clonotypes, serial peripheral blood was collected from radiation-treated patients at baseline and at 2 weeks and 4 weeks after SBRT. Every patient had renal cell carcinoma of clear cell pathology. Genomic DNA for TCR sequencing was prepared using the QIAamp DNA Blood Mini Kit (Qiagen). Samples were included in the analyses only if all quality control checks were passed. General findings and caveats noted by the study authors: Effects of radiation dose or scheduling on the TCR repertoire could not be addressed with the single-armed trial design. Blood repertoire dynamics were not followed beyond 4 weeks after treatment. Because pretreatment tumor biopsies were not available, the baseline intratumoral presence of clonotypes could not be determined. An increase in top tumor clonotypes in blood was observed from baseline to 2 weeks post-radiation, followed by contraction by 4 weeks, which was taken to suggest transient expansion of tumor-resident clones.

The sequence derives from a woman in her forties or fifties with renal cell carcinoma. Specimen: blood, collected from a patient whose treatment included radiotherapy and nephrectomy. The sequence joins TRBV11-3 to TRBJ1-2; no D gene call is confident. The CDR3 reads as follows: CASSPRGYGYTF. The DNA sequence follows: TGTGCCAGCAGCCCCCGGGGCTATGGCTACACCTTC.